A selection of T cell receptor beta chains follows, all from one sample in a study of T cell responses to AZD1222 COVID-19 vaccine. Produced via immunoSEQ multiplex PCR; TCRdb's table is partial and in-frame only. The sample lists roughly 150,000 clones; about 85% were seen once. The sample was peripheral blood, taken after recovery from COVID-19. Receptors originate from an adult who had recovered from COVID-19. Both conserved end residues are part of each CDR3. Each record gives: D gene, J gene, clone size, V gene, CDR3 DNA, CDR3 protein. The D gene is left open where the match is weak. Size is omitted from some rows. Given values are once, few, many or a class for expanded clones.

. | TRBJ2-7 | . | TRBV5-6 | TGTGCCAGCAGCGGACGGCGCCAAAGCTCCTACGAGCAGTACTTC | CASSGRRQSSYEQYF
. | TRBJ2-3 | . | TRBV11-1 | TGTGCCAGCAGCTTAAAGGGAGATGGCACAGATACGCAGTATTTT | CASSLKGDGTDTQYF
. | TRBJ1-1 | . | TRBV6-5 | TGTGCCAGCAGTTACTCGGGACAAGGAAACACTGAAGCTTTCTTT | CASSYSGQGNTEAFF
TRBD2 | TRBJ2-1 | . | TRBV7-9 | TGTGCCGGAGGACTAGCGGGGGGGCGTGGTATAGATGAGCAGTTCTTC | CAGGLAGGRGIDEQFF
TRBD2 | TRBJ2-1 | . | TRBV10-3 | TGTGCCATCAGTCCCGGGACTACCAATGAGCAGTTCTTC | CAISPGTTNEQFF
. | TRBJ1-2 | . | TRBV3-1/TRBV3-2 | TGTGCCAGCAGCCAACTGGGGGGATATGGCTACACCTTC | CASSQLGGYGYTF
. | TRBJ2-5 | once | TRBV11-2 | TGTGCCAGCAGCTTAGCGGGGGTGGAGACCCAGTACTTC | CASSLAGVETQYF
. | TRBJ1-1 | . | TRBV19 | TGTGCCAGTACCAACATTCTCGGGGGTGGAAGGAACACTGAAGCTTTCTTT | CASTNILGGGRNTEAFF
. | TRBJ1-3 | . | TRBV27 | TGTGCCAGCAAGTCCTCTGGAAACACCATATATTTT | CASKSSGNTIYF
TRBD2 | TRBJ2-3 | . | TRBV7-9 | TGTGCCAGCAGCCCCCTAGCGGGAGCCACCGATACGCAGTATTTT | CASSPLAGATDTQYF
TRBD1 | TRBJ1-5 | . | TRBV24-1 | TGTGCCACCAGTGACGGGACAGGGGAAAGCAATCAGCCCCAGCATTTT | CATSDGTGESNQPQHF
TRBD1 | TRBJ2-3 | . | TRBV9 | TGTGCCAGCAGCCCAGGGACAGGGATGGGTGTGGGGAGCACAGATACGCAGTATTTT | CASSPGTGMGVGSTDTQYF
TRBD1 | TRBJ2-1 | . | TRBV29-1 | TGCAGCGTTGTCGATTCGAGGACAGGGGGGAATGAGCAGTTCTTC | CSVVDSRTGGNEQFF
. | TRBJ2-2 | . | TRBV19 | TGTGCCAGTATCGAGGGCGCGGGCACCGGGGAGCTGTTTTTT | CASIEGAGTGELFF